A selection of T cell receptor beta chains follows, all from one sample in a study of blood T cell repertoires in COVID-19. The method was immunoSEQ multiplex PCR; TCRdb's version includes in-frame clones alone and lacks a portion of them. This sample yields some 190,000 clones, of which approximately 81% are seen a single time; 4.5% to 5% belongs to the top ten. The sequenced sample was peripheral blood. These receptors were taken from a woman older than 75 with acute or convalescent COVID-19. Each CDR3 is given with its conserved first and last residue. The D gene is left open where the match is weak. Only part of the rows carry a size: once, few, many, or a class if the clone is expanded.

j_call,d_call,clone_size,v_call,cdr3_nt,cdr3_aa
TRBJ2-5,NA,NA,TRBV5-5,TGTGCCAGCAGCGGCATCCGGGGGCAAGAGACCCAGTACTTC,CASSGIRGQETQYF
TRBJ2-7,NA,NA,TRBV9,TGTGCCAGCAGCGTAACCACAGACTCCTACGAGCAGTACTTC,CASSVTTDSYEQYF
TRBJ1-2,NA,medium-sized,TRBV28,TGTGCCAGCAGTTTAGCGGTGGCAGGGAACTATGGCTACACCTTC,CASSLAVAGNYGYTF
TRBJ2-3,TRBD2,NA,TRBV18,TGTGCCAGCTCACCACCAGGGCTAGCGGGGGGCACAGATACGCAGTATTTT,CASSPPGLAGGTDTQYF
TRBJ1-3,NA,NA,TRBV7-9,TGTGCCAGCAGCGAACTACAGGTTTCTGGAAACACCATATATTTT,CASSELQVSGNTIYF
TRBJ2-1,NA,NA,TRBV6-5,TGTGCCAGCAGTTACCCAGGACAGTCGGCATGTCAGTTCTTC,CASSYPGQSACQFF
TRBJ1-2,NA,NA,TRBV28,TGTGCCAGCAGTTTAGCAGGCTATGGCTACACCTTC,CASSLAGYGYTF
TRBJ1-4,NA,few,TRBV6-5,TGTGCCAGCAGTTCCCCAGGGGTTACTAATGAAAAACTGTTTTTT,CASSSPGVTNEKLFF
TRBJ2-2,NA,once,TRBV5-5,TGTGCCAGCAGCCCGACCGGGTCCTTGAACACCGGGGAGCTGTTTTTT,CASSPTGSLNTGELFF
TRBJ1-1,NA,NA,TRBV18,TGTGCCAGCTCACCGAGGATCAGGGCAGCTTTCTTT,CASSPRIRAAFF
TRBJ1-3,NA,NA,TRBV11-2,TGTGCCAGCAGCTTAGAAGGGACACGCGGCTCTGGAAACACCATATATTTT,CASSLEGTRGSGNTIYF
TRBJ2-7,TRBD1,NA,TRBV6-1,TGTGCCAGCAGTGAGACAGGGCAGGACGAGCAGTACTTC,CASSETGQDEQYF
TRBJ1-4,TRBD1,NA,TRBV30,TGTGCCTGGAATATTCAGGGGGCAGGTGAAAAACTGTTTTTT,CAWNIQGAGEKLFF
TRBJ2-2,NA,NA,TRBV7-3,TGTGCCAGCAGCTTGACAGGTCTCTCTACCGGGGAGCTGTTTTTT,CASSLTGLSTGELFF
TRBJ1-5,NA,NA,TRBV19,TGTGCCAGTAGTATAGACAGGGTGGGCAGTCAGCCCCAGCATTTT,CASSIDRVGSQPQHF
TRBJ2-1,NA,NA,TRBV6-2/TRBV6-3,TGTGCCAGCAGTTACCCCAGAGGTCAGGCGGGCGAGCAGTTCTTC,CASSYPRGQAGEQFF
TRBJ2-6,NA,NA,TRBV28,TGTGCCAGCATTAAACAGGGTAGAGGTGGGGCCAACGTCCTGACTTTC,CASIKQGRGGANVLTF
TRBJ1-2,NA,NA,TRBV4-1,TGCGCCAGCAGCCAAGATGAACAGGGCGTTCGTGGCTACACCTTC,CASSQDEQGVRGYTF
TRBJ1-1,NA,NA,TRBV27,TGTGCCAGCAGTTTTACTGGAGTTTTGGGGAACACTGAAGCTTTCTTT,CASSFTGVLGNTEAFF
TRBJ2-5,NA,NA,TRBV10-3,TGTGCCGCCGCCTCCGGGACGGAGCCGGGAGACCAGTACTTC,CAAASGTEPGDQYF
TRBJ2-2,TRBD1,once,TRBV18,TGTGCCAGCTCACCAGGACAGGGACGGACCAAGAACACCGGGGAGCTGTTTTTT,CASSPGQGRTKNTGELFF
TRBJ2-3,TRBD2,NA,TRBV9,TGTGCCAGCAGCGTTGGCGGGAGAGGTACAGATACGCAGTATTTT,CASSVGGRGTDTQYF
TRBJ1-2,NA,NA,TRBV2,TGTGCCAGCATCATCCAGGCGGGGGACTATGGCTACACCTTC,CASIIQAGDYGYTF
TRBJ1-5,NA,few,TRBV27,TGTGCCAGCAGTCCCCGGGGAGGGACTTTTGGTCAGCCCCAGCATTTT,CASSPRGGTFGQPQHF
TRBJ2-7,TRBD2,NA,TRBV7-9,TGTGCCAGCATGCCGGGAGGTCCTTTTCTCGAGCAGTACTTC,CASMPGGPFLEQYF
TRBJ2-3,NA,NA,TRBV11-3,TGTGCCAGTTCGGAGGGACCAAACACAGATACGCAGTATTTT,CASSEGPNTDTQYF
TRBJ1-2,TRBD1,NA,TRBV28,TGTGCCAGCAGAACTCTCGGACAGGGACTAAATGGCTACACCTTC,CASRTLGQGLNGYTF
TRBJ2-1,TRBD2,NA,TRBV7-6,TGTGCCAGCAGCCTCGACCTGAGCGGGAGTTCCTACAATGAGCAGTTCTTC,CASSLDLSGSSYNEQFF
TRBJ2-2,TRBD1,NA,TRBV9,TGTGCCAGCAGCGCCGGGACAGTATTCGCCGGGGAGCTGTTTTTT,CASSAGTVFAGELFF
TRBJ1-1,NA,NA,TRBV6-6,TGTGCCAGCAGTTACTCACGGGGGGCTGAAGCTTTCTTT,CASSYSRGAEAFF
TRBJ1-2,NA,few,TRBV6-6,TGTGCCAGCAGGGAGGAACTTCTAAACTATGGCTACACCTTC,CASREELLNYGYTF
TRBJ1-2,NA,NA,TRBV19,TGTGCCAGTAGTATGGTATTGAGGGACTATGGCTACACCTTC,CASSMVLRDYGYTF
TRBJ2-7,NA,once,TRBV28,TGTGCCAGCAGCCTTAGATTCTCCTACGAGCAGTACTTC,CASSLRFSYEQYF
TRBJ1-2,TRBD1,NA,TRBV7-2,TGTGCCAGCAGCTCTAGACAGGGGGCTGGCTACACCTTC,CASSSRQGAGYTF
TRBJ2-2,TRBD1,NA,TRBV9,TGTGCCAGCAGCCCTCGACAGGGGACAAACACCGGGGAGCTGTTTTTT,CASSPRQGTNTGELFF
TRBJ2-2,TRBD2,NA,TRBV5-4,TGTGCCAGCAGCTGGACTAGCGGAGGGGTCGGGGAGCTGTTTTTT,CASSWTSGGVGELFF
TRBJ1-1,NA,NA,TRBV7-2,TGTGCCAGCAGCTCAATGCCCCTCGGGGTGGCTAACACTGAAGCTTTCTTT,CASSSMPLGVANTEAFF
TRBJ2-1,TRBD2,NA,TRBV10-3,TGTGCCATCAGTTTCCTAGCGGGCAATTACAATGAGCAGTTCTTC,CAISFLAGNYNEQFF
TRBJ1-5,TRBD1,once,TRBV5-1,TGCGCCAGCAGCGCAGGTACAGGGGATCCTCAGCCCCAGCATTTT,CASSAGTGDPQPQHF
TRBJ1-2,TRBD1,NA,TRBV18,TGTGCCAGCTCCCCTATAGGACAGGGCTCTGGCTACACCTTC,CASSPIGQGSGYTF
TRBJ1-5,TRBD1,NA,TRBV19,TGTGCCAGTAAGGACAGGTCGGGGCAGCCCCAGCATTTT,CASKDRSGQPQHF
TRBJ2-2,TRBD2,NA,TRBV7-3,TGTGCCAGCAGCCGGACTAGCGGGAGTCAGACCGGGGAGCTGTTTTTT,CASSRTSGSQTGELFF
TRBJ1-2,TRBD1,NA,TRBV29-1,TGCAGCGCCGGACAGGGGAGGGACTATGGCTACACCTTC,CSAGQGRDYGYTF
TRBJ2-1,NA,NA,TRBV7-3,TGTGCCAGCAGCTTGCTGGCGGCAGACAATGAGCAGTTCTTC,CASSLLAADNEQFF
TRBJ1-2,NA,NA,TRBV7-2,TGTGCCAGCTCGGGGGGAGCAGGGGCCTATGGCTACACCTTC,CASSGGAGAYGYTF
TRBJ1-1,NA,few,TRBV5-1,TGCGCCAGCACGGACCAGGGATATGGTGAAGCTTTCTTT,CASTDQGYGEAFF
TRBJ1-2,NA,NA,TRBV3-1/TRBV3-2,TGTGCCAGCAGCCAAGGTGGAGGGCTTGGCTACACCTTC,CASSQGGGLGYTF
TRBJ2-1,TRBD1,NA,TRBV18,TGTGCCAGCTCACCTGGACAGGAGAACAATGAGCAGTTCTTC,CASSPGQENNEQFF
TRBJ1-1,NA,NA,TRBV19,TGTGCCAGTAGTATTGATCCAGGGGTGGACACTGAAGCTTTCTTT,CASSIDPGVDTEAFF
TRBJ2-2,TRBD2,once,TRBV3-1/TRBV3-2,TGTGCCAGCAGCCAAGTAAAACGGCGGGAGAAACTAACGAACACCGGGGAGCTGTTTTTT,CASSQVKRREKLTNTGELFF
TRBJ1-1,TRBD1,NA,TRBV10-3,TGTGCCATCAGTGCCCCCCCGGGACAGGGTGGCACTGAAGCTTTCTTT,CAISAPPGQGGTEAFF